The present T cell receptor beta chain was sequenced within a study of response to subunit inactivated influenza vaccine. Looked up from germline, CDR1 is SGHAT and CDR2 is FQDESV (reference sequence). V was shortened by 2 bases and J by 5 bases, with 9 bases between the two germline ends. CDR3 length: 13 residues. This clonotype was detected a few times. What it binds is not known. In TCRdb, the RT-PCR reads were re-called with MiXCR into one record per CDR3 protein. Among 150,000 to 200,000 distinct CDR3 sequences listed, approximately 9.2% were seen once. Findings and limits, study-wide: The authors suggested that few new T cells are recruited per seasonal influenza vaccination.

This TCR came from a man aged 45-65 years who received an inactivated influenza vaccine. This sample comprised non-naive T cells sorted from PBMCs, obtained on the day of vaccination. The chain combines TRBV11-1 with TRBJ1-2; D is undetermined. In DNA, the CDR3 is TGTGCCAGCAGCTTAATGGGGAGTTATGGCTACACCTTC. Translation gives CASSLMGSYGYTF.